The 24 T cell receptor beta chains below come from one sample, sequenced in a study of T cell repertoires in cytomegalovirus infection. From the reads, TCRdb called clonotypes with MiXCR, one entry per CDR3 protein. The sample lists 740,000 or so distinct CDR3 sequences; under 40% were seen once. The specimen was PBMCs. These TCRs come from a human donor in good health (CMV status not recorded). Some clones in this sample may be carry-over from other donors' samples.

This clonotype was found many times. The chain recombines TRBV7-2 with TRBJ2-2, with TRBD1 identical over 11 bases. Trimming at V came to 6 bases and at J to 5 bases, leaving 5 bases not matched to a gene. The CDR3 is 15 residues long. Germline CDR1 reads SGHTA; CDR2 reads FQGNSA. The CDR3: CASSSRDRGTGELFF. The CDR3 nucleotides are TGTGCCAGCAGTAGCCGGGACAGGGGGACCGGGGAGCTGTTTTTT.

This clonotype was seen a handful of times. The chain links TRBV28 to TRBJ1-2, with D maybe TRBD1 (5 bases). Per the germline V gene, CDR1 is MDHEN and CDR2 is SYDVKM. Trimming shortened V by 10 bases and J by 8 bases, and 17 bases separated the two germline ends. The CDR3 consists of 12 residues. The CDR3 DNA follows: TGTGCCATAAATCGGGGGTTGAACGGCTACACCTTC. Its protein is CAINRGLNGYTF.

Points on this clonotype: A much larger clone differs from this one at a single base, so this may be a read error. The V call is TRBV7-2, the J call TRBJ1-6; TRBD1 might be the D (6 bases). Germline values: CDR1 SGHTA, CDR2 FQGNSA. The CDR3 loop spans 17 amino acids. CDR3 loop: CASSTPGHRGYNSPLPF. The CDR3 bases are TGTGCCAGCAGCACACCGGGACATCGAGGCTATAATTCACCCCTCCCCTTT.

This clonotype occurred a few times. This rearrangement joins TRBV5-5 to TRBJ2-1; weak D call: TRBD1 (6 bases). Germline CDR1 reads SGHKS; CDR2 reads YYEKEE (reference sequence). The CDR3 is 15 amino acids. Trimming left V 0 bases short and J 4 bases short, with 11 bases between. CDR3 sequence (DNA): TGTGCCAGCAGCTTGGCGGACAGAAAATACAATGAGCAGTTCTTC. This sequence encodes CASSLADRKYNEQFF.

The sample holds a few counts of this clonotype. The chain couples TRBV28 to TRBJ2-3; possible D gene TRBD2, 6 bases. CDR3 length equals 15 residues. Germline lookup yields CDR1 MDHEN and CDR2 SYDVKM. V lost 7 bases, J lost 0 bases, and 14 bases lay in between. The CDR3 nucleotides are TGTGCCAGCATCCCCCCGGGACTCAGCACAGATACGCAGTATTTT. This translates into CASIPPGLSTDTQYF. Complete variable domain (other parts from reference TRBV28 and TRBJ2-3): DVKVTQSSRYLVKRTGEKVFLECVQDMDHENMFWYRQDPGLGLRLIYFSYDVKMKEKGDIPEGYSVSREKKERFSLILESASTNQTSMYLCASIPPGLSTDTQYFGPGTRLTVL.

CDR3 sequence reads: CASNRVRDTQYF. The DNA of the CDR3 is TGTGCCAGCAACCGCGTGAGGGATACCCAGTACTTC. The J gene is TRBJ2-5, the V gene TRBV7-2; D is possibly TRBD2 (5 bases). This CDR3 is built from 12 residues. Trimming removed 7 bases at V and 8 bases at J, with 14 bases between. Germline V gene lookup returns CDR1 SGHTA and CDR2 FQGNSA.

The gene calls are TRBV5-1 and TRBJ2-1; TRBD2 matches 10 bases. J gave up 4 bases and V 0 bases, and 4 bases lay outside the gene matches. The germline V gene encodes CDR1 SGHRS and CDR2 YFSETQ. This CDR3 contains 16 residues. The CDR3 coding sequence is TGCGCCAGCAGCTTGGGCCTAGCGGGGGAGTACAATGAGCAGTTCTTC. Its protein is CASSLGLAGEYNEQFF.

The gene calls are TRBV11-2 and TRBJ2-3, with D unresolved. Germline CDR1 and CDR2: SGHAT and FQNNGV. The CDR3 sequence is 16 residues long. The germline V and J ends were trimmed by 4 bases and 3 bases, with 17 bases remaining between them. In DNA form, the CDR3 reads TGTGCCAGCAGCTCCCCGAGCAGGCGAAGAACAGATACGCAGTATTTT. Its protein product is CASSSPSRRRTDTQYF.

The V gene is TRBV14, the J gene TRBJ1-2, with D possibly TRBD1 on 5 matching bases. The CDR3 has 14 amino acids. Between the trimmed V and J ends, which lost 3 bases and 0 bases, there was a span of 8 bases. Germline V gives CDR1 SGHDN, CDR2 FVKESK. The CDR3 region is CASSHGGPNYGYTF. CDR3 sequence (DNA): TGTGCCAGCAGCCACGGGGGTCCTAACTATGGCTACACCTTC.

V is TRBV19 and J is TRBJ2-1; 7 bases align to TRBD1. V gave up 7 bases and J gave up 9 bases; unmatched junction bases: 12. The CDR3 is 14 amino acids. Germline CDR1 reads LNHDA; CDR2 reads SQIVND (reference sequence). The CDR3 DNA sequence: TGTGCCAGTATTTCGGGACAGCCCTGGGGTGAGCAGTTCTTC. This encodes CASISGQPWGEQFF.

This clonotype has a handful of counts. A junction end diverges from the germline sequence, so it may reflect a read error. V gene TRBV7-7 combines with J gene TRBJ2-1, with D unresolved. This CDR3 is built from 13 residues. Germline lookup yields CDR1 SSHAT and CDR2 FNYEAQ (reference sequence). The CDR3 here is CASSHVGRDEQFF. The CDR3 DNA reads as TGTGCTAGCAGCCACGTCGGGCGAGATGAGCAGTTCTTC.

A remark on this clonotype: This sequence may be a read error, since a much larger clone differs from it by one base. The V gene is TRBV19, the J gene TRBJ2-2, with 9 positions matching TRBD1. The CDR3 contains 17 residues. Losses at the gene ends were 3 bases for V and 0 bases for J; bases not matched to a gene: 5. The germline V gene has CDR1 LNHDA and CDR2 SQIVND (reference sequence). The DNA of the CDR3 is TGTGCCAGTAGTATCCACAGGGGGCGGGCGAACACCGGGGAGCTGTTTTTT. It is translated as CASSIHRGRANTGELFF.

The sample holds a few counts of this clonotype. The chain employs TRBV27 and TRBJ2-7; 10 nucleotides match TRBD1. J lost 0 bases, V lost 6 bases, and 5 bases had no gene match. Germline CDR1 is MNHEY and CDR2 is SMNVEV (reference sequence). The CDR3 extends over 15 amino acids. The CDR3 region is CASRLGQGVSYEQYF. CDR3 in DNA: TGTGCCAGCAGACTTGGACAGGGGGTCTCCTACGAGCAGTACTTC.

This chain links TRBV29-1 with TRBJ1-2; 7 bases align to TRBD1. Germline V CDR1 and CDR2: SQVTM, ANQGSEA. Germline trimming cut 6 bases from V and 7 bases from J; bases unmatched to any gene: 14. The CDR3 length is 14 residues. The CDR3 DNA sequence: TGCAGCGTCCCAAGCGGACAGGACGCCCTTGGCTACACCTTC. Its protein is CSVPSGQDALGYTF.

In its sample, this clonotype was seen a few times. CDR3 sequence (DNA): TGTGCCAGCAGCTTAGTCCCGGGACAGGGGGTAGGCTACACCTTC. This encodes CASSLVPGQGVGYTF. V usage is TRBV7-9 and J usage is TRBJ1-2, with 11 bases aligning to TRBD1. The germline CDR1 and CDR2 sequences are SEHNR and FQNEAQ (reference sequence). CDR3 length: 15 amino acids. The V segment lost 1 base and the J segment 8 bases; nucleotides outside the gene matches: 6.

This clonotype occurred a few times. J is TRBJ2-7 and V is TRBV7-9; 10 bases are a match to TRBD1. This CDR3 has 15 residues. The germline gives CDR1 SEHNR, CDR2 FQNEAQ (reference sequence). V lost 4 bases and J lost 2; bases outside the gene matches: 5. CDR3 coding DNA: TGTGCCAGCAGCTACTCCGGGACAGGGGCCTACGAGCAGTACTTC. Its translation: CASSYSGTGAYEQYF.

J is TRBJ2-7 and V is TRBV4-2; 11 bases are shared with TRBD1. V lost 1 base to trimming and J lost 3 bases; unmatched junction nucleotides: 17. The CDR3 sequence is 20 residues long. Looked up from germline, CDR1 is LGHNA and CDR2 is YNFKEQ. This chain's CDR3 is CASSQGGRRWTGGFRYEQYF. DNA for the CDR3: TGTGCCAGCAGCCAAGGGGGACGTCGATGGACAGGGGGCTTCCGCTACGAGCAGTACTTC.

J is TRBJ2-2 and V is TRBV24-1; 12 bases are shared with TRBD2. This CDR3 is built from 21 residues. CDR1 and CDR2 from the germline V gene are KGHDR and SFDVKD. With 3 bases clipped from V and 0 bases from J, the junction kept 13 bases outside the gene matches. The CDR3 spells CATSDTARTSGDLANTGELFF. DNA of the CDR3: TGTGCCACCAGTGATACGGCAAGGACTAGCGGGGACCTCGCGAACACCGGGGAGCTGTTTTTT.

The rearrangement joins TRBV6-1 to TRBJ1-5, with D uncertain. V lost 6 bases and J 4 bases, leaving 16 bases between the germline ends. Germline CDR1 reads MNHNS; CDR2 reads SASEGT. CDR3 length: 15 amino acids. CDR3 residues: CASSLLGIGNQPQHF. The CDR3, as DNA: TGTGCCAGCAGCTTACTGGGAATAGGGAATCAGCCCCAGCATTTT.

V is TRBV7-6 and J is TRBJ1-2; TRBD1 might be the D (5 bases). This CDR3 region has 14 residues. CDR1 SGHVS and CDR2 FNYEAQ come from the germline V gene. V lost 5 bases to trimming and J lost 9 bases, with 19 bases between them. The CDR3 sequence: CASSALGRGTRYTF. As DNA, the CDR3 is TGTGCCAGCAGCGCATTAGGTCGGGGGACGCGCTACACCTTC. The full variable domain, its missing parts supplied by reference TRBV7-6 and TRBJ1-2, is GAGVSQSPRYKVTKRGQDVALRCDPISGHVSLYWYRQALGQGPEFLTYFNYEAQQDKSGLPNDRFSAERPEGSISTLTIQRTEQRDSAMYRCASSALGRGTRYTFGSGTRLTVV.

This clonotype appeared a few times. The rearrangement joins TRBV7-8 to TRBJ2-5, with a possible D match to TRBD1 (6 bases). This CDR3 has 14 amino acids. Trimming cost V 6 bases and J 1 base, with 12 bases left between them. CDR1 is SGHVS and CDR2 is FQNEAQ in the germline V gene. The CDR3 sequence: CASSSGTLQETQYF. The CDR3 DNA sequence: TGTGCCAGCAGTTCCGGGACACTCCAAGAGACCCAGTACTTC.

The chain couples TRBV12-3 or TRBV12-4 to TRBJ2-7, with TRBD1 as a possible D gene (6 bases). The CDR3 loop spans 12 amino acids. V lost 6 bases and J lost 6, with 12 bases in between. In DNA form, the CDR3 reads TGTGCCAGCAGAAGAGCAGGGGCCGAGCAGTACTTC. The encoded protein is CASRRAGAEQYF.

This clonotype was seen only a few times. The chain links TRBV7-9 to TRBJ2-3; TRBD2 matches at 7 bases. After removal of 4 bases from V and 3 bases from J, the junction contained 10 bases not matched to a gene. Germline-derived CDR1 and CDR2 are SEHNR and FQNEAQ (reference sequence). The CDR3 totals 16 residues. The CDR3 is CASSSAGGRGTDTQYF. The CDR3 DNA reads TGTGCCAGCAGCTCCGCTGGCGGGAGAGGTACAGATACGCAGTATTTT.

In its sample, this clonotype was seen many times. The CDR3 DNA is TGTGCCAGCAGCTTTACCGGGACAGCTAACAATCAGCCCCAGCATTTT. It specifies CASSFTGTANNQPQHF. The genes are TRBV7-2 and TRBJ1-5, with 7 bases aligning to TRBD1. CDR1 is SGHTA, CDR2 FQGNSA, per germline. Unmatched junction bases numbered 8, after V lost 3 bases and J lost 3 bases. The CDR3 is made up of 16 amino acids.